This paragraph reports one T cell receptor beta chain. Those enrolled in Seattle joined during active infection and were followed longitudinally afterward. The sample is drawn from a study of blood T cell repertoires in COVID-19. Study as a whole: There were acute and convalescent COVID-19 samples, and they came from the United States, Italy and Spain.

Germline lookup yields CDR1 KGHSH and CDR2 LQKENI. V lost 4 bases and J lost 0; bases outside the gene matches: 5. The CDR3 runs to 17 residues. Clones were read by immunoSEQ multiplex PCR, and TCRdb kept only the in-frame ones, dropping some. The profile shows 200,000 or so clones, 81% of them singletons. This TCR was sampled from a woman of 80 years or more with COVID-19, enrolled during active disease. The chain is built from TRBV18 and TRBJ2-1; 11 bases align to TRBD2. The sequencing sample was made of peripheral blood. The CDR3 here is CASSLGTSGRSYNEQFF. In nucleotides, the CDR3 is TGTGCCAGCTCACTAGGGACTAGCGGCCGCTCCTACAATGAGCAGTTCTTC.